These 27 T cell receptor beta chains came from one sample sequenced in a study of T cells in Graves' hyperthyroidism and ophthalmopathy. Authors of the study amplified TCR beta CDR3 regions from RNA transcripts. Researchers ran a first-round RT-PCR on the TCR CDR3 using the HTBI primer set. TCRdb independently ran MiXCR on the multiplex PCR reads; one entry per CDR3 protein. This table holds hundreds of thousands of distinct CDR3 sequences, approximately 16% found once. The sample comprised blood. The source of these receptors is a woman in her sixties with Graves' ophthalmopathy.

The sample holds many counts of this clonotype. The chain is built from TRBV20-1 and TRBJ2-3, with D perhaps matching TRBD1 or TRBD2 (5 bases each). Deletions cut 6 bases from V and 1 base from J, with 8 bases between. The CDR3 has 12 amino acids. In germline, CDR1 is DFQATT, CDR2 SNEGSKA (reference sequence). CDR3 sequence (DNA): TGCAGTGCCCGGGACCGCACAGATACGCAGTATTTT. It is translated as CSARDRTDTQYF.

This clonotype appeared a few times. The genes are TRBV24-1 and TRBJ2-7; D is uncertain. Deletions cut 8 bases from V and 1 base from J, with 14 bases between. The CDR3 sequence is 14 residues long. Per the germline V gene, CDR1 is KGHDR and CDR2 is SFDVKD. CDR3 sequence (DNA): TGTGCCACCACGCTGGCAGAAGGGTCCTACGAGCAGTACTTC. As protein: CATTLAEGSYEQYF.

This chain joins TRBV12-5 and TRBJ2-7; a possible D gene is TRBD1 (6 bases). Trimming took 5 bases from V and 2 from J, leaving 13 bases between them. Germline CDR1 and CDR2: LGHNT and FRNRAP. CDR3 size: 14 residues. The CDR3 protein is CASGPRQAPYEQYF. In DNA, the CDR3 is TGTGCTAGTGGTCCTAGACAGGCCCCCTACGAGCAGTACTTC.

This clonotype appeared many times. The rearrangement joins TRBV20-1 to TRBJ2-4; 14 bases map to TRBD2. Germline V gene sequence: CDR1 DFQATT, CDR2 SNEGSKA (reference sequence). This CDR3 spans 13 amino acids. Trimming removed 6 bases from V and 7 bases from J; junction bases left unmatched: 2. In nucleotides, the CDR3 is TGCAGTGCAAGACTAGCGGGAGGGAACATTCAGTACTTC. Its translation is CSARLAGGNIQYF.

This clonotype was picked up a small number of times. The chain is built from TRBV19 and TRBJ1-5, with D hard to call. This CDR3 spans 15 amino acids. Trimming cost V 6 bases and J 3 bases, with 15 bases left between them. CDR1 and CDR2 from the germline V gene are LNHDA and SQIVND (reference sequence). CDR3 sequence: CASSTQWKPNQPQHF. In nucleotides, the CDR3 is TGTGCCAGTAGCACGCAGTGGAAACCCAATCAGCCCCAGCATTTT.

In this sample, this clonotype turned up many times. The rearrangement joins TRBV5-1 to TRBJ2-3; TRBD2 agrees at 8 bases. J lost 3 bases, V lost 2 bases, and 8 bases had no gene match. The CDR3 covers 16 residues. Germline V CDR1 and CDR2: SGHRS, YFSETQ. The DNA for the CDR3 is TGCGCCAGCAGCTTTCGGCTAGCGGGCCGAACAGATACGCAGTATTTT. As protein: CASSFRLAGRTDTQYF.

V gene TRBV5-1 combines with J gene TRBJ2-5; 8 bases fit TRBD1. The ends lost 3 bases at V and 4 bases at J; junction bases unmatched: 11. The germline CDR1 and CDR2 sequences are SGHRS and YFSETQ. CDR3 length: 16 residues. The CDR3 DNA follows: TGCGCCAGCAGCTCACAACCAGCAGGGGGCGGAGAGACCCAGTACTTC. Amino acids: CASSSQPAGGGETQYF. The full variable domain, in which reference TRBV5-1 and TRBJ2-5 provide the parts outside the CDR3, is KAGVTQTPRYLIKTRGQQVTLSCSPISGHRSVSWYQQTPGQGLQFLFEYFSETQRNKGNFPGRFSGRQFSNSRSEMNVSTLELGDSALYLCASSSQPAGGGETQYFGPGTRLLVL.

This clonotype was observed once. The CDR3 sequence is CASSPRVRSNQPQHF. In nucleotides, the CDR3 is TGTGCCAGCAGCCCGAGGGTTCGGAGCAATCAGCCCCAGCATTTT. This sequence joins TRBV5-8 and TRBJ1-5; D ambiguous. Trimming removed 4 bases at V and 1 base at J, with 12 bases between. Germline-derived CDR1 and CDR2 are SGHTS and YDEGEE. This CDR3 has 15 residues.

The chain couples TRBV6-5 to TRBJ2-1; D is possibly TRBD2 (5 bases). Per germline, CDR1 MNHEY and CDR2 SVGAGI. Trimming removed 2 bases from V and 9 bases from J, with 11 bases in between. The CDR3 sequence is 13 residues long. The CDR3 bases are TGTGCCAGCAGTTACGAGGGAGACGGTGAGCAGTTCTTC. The encoded protein is CASSYEGDGEQFF.

This clonotype was observed many times. V is TRBV12-3 or TRBV12-4 and J is TRBJ2-2; D gene unclear. Trimming cost V 6 bases and J 0 bases, with 2 bases left between them. The CDR3 spans 12 residues. The DNA of the CDR3 is TGTGCCAGCAGAACGAACACCGGGGAGCTGTTTTTT. Translating gives CASRTNTGELFF.

The chain is built from TRBV7-9 and TRBJ2-7; D not certain. The germline CDR1 and CDR2 sequences are SEHNR and FQNEAQ (reference sequence). This CDR3 is built from 15 residues. With 4 bases removed from V and 0 bases from J, the gap between germline ends came to 13 bases. The CDR3: CASSSDDTSSYEQYF. DNA of the CDR3: TGTGCCAGCAGCTCTGACGACACGAGCTCCTACGAGCAGTACTTC.

Ten or more counts support this clonotype. The chain links TRBV12-3 or TRBV12-4 to TRBJ1-1; no reliable D call. The CDR3 contains 13 residues. V was pared by 2 bases and J by 6 bases, with 10 bases between. Here the CDR3 reads CASSLIANAEAFF. As DNA, the CDR3 is TGTGCCAGCAGTTTAATAGCGAATGCTGAAGCTTTCTTT.

This clonotype was counted between two and nine times. The V and J genes are TRBV27 and TRBJ2-3; 7 bases fit TRBD2. Trimming at V came to 2 bases and at J to 4 bases, leaving 9 bases not matched to a gene. This CDR3 is 16 amino acids long. The germline CDR1 and CDR2 sequences are MNHEY and SMNVEV (reference sequence). The CDR3 protein is CASSLTERDPSDTQYF. For the CDR3, the DNA is TGTGCCAGCAGTTTAACTGAGCGGGACCCGTCAGATACGCAGTATTTT.

This clonotype appeared many times. The V and J genes are TRBV28 and TRBJ2-5; 9 bases map to TRBD1. Germline V gives CDR1 MDHEN, CDR2 SYDVKM. The length of the CDR3 is 16 residues. J gave up 6 bases and V 4 bases, and 12 bases lay outside the gene matches. CDR3 amino acids: CASSSPTGGPSKTQYF. DNA of the CDR3: TGTGCCAGCAGTTCACCGACAGGGGGTCCAAGTAAGACCCAGTACTTC.

Ten or more counts support this clonotype. This chain uses TRBV12-5 with TRBJ1-2; D might be TRBD1 (6 bases). The CDR3 sequence is 14 residues long. V was pared by 0 bases and J by 3 bases, with 8 bases between. CDR1 LGHNT and CDR2 FRNRAP come from the germline V gene. The CDR3 protein is CASGLVGGYYGYTF. CDR3 sequence (DNA): TGTGCTAGTGGTTTGGTCGGGGGCTACTATGGCTACACCTTC.

This clonotype was recorded many times. The chain has TRBV29-1 and TRBJ2-1; no reliable D call. Trimming left V 0 bases short and J 4 bases short, with 4 bases between. Germline values: CDR1 SQVTM, CDR2 ANQGSEA. CDR3 length: 12 amino acids. The CDR3 here is CSVEESYNEQFF. The CDR3 DNA reads as TGCAGCGTTGAAGAGAGTTACAATGAGCAGTTCTTC.

The CDR3 nucleotides read TGTGCCAGCAGCTTGGGACAGGGTTGGGACTACGAGCAGTACTTC. This codes for CASSLGQGWDYEQYF. The chain couples TRBV5-6 to TRBJ2-7; TRBD1 matches at 7 bases. The germline CDR1 and CDR2 sequences are SGHDT and YYEEEE. With 0 bases clipped from V and 3 bases from J, the junction kept 6 bases outside the gene matches. The CDR3 runs to 15 residues.

J is TRBJ2-1 and V is TRBV19; 8 bases fit TRBD2. The CDR3 has 15 amino acids. The V and J ends lost 5 bases and 2 bases, in that order; junction bases with no gene match: 5. The V gene's germline CDR1 is LNHDA and CDR2 SQIVND (reference sequence). The DNA of the CDR3 is TGTGCCAGTAGTCCCGGGGGACTAGCCTACAATGAGCAGTTCTTC. Amino acid sequence: CASSPGGLAYNEQFF.

This clonotype was detected only a few times. The chain joins TRBV7-6 to TRBJ1-4; D unresolved. Trimming took 3 bases from V and 4 from J, leaving 18 bases between them. Germline V gives CDR1 SGHVS, CDR2 FNYEAQ. This CDR3 contains 17 residues. The CDR3 coding sequence is TGTGCCAGCAGCTTTGGTTGGTCGCCCAGTGATAATGAAAAACTGTTTTTT. This encodes CASSFGWSPSDNEKLFF.

At least ten counts were recorded for this clonotype. The genes are TRBV5-1 and TRBJ2-5, with D hard to call. This CDR3 is 14 amino acids long. Trimming took 3 bases from V and 2 from J, leaving 11 bases between them. Per the germline V gene, CDR1 is SGHRS and CDR2 is YFSETQ. Here the CDR3 reads CASSYKALQETQYF. CDR3 bases: TGCGCCAGCAGCTATAAGGCCTTACAAGAGACCCAGTACTTC.

This clonotype was recorded a few times. This chain uses TRBV20-1 with TRBJ2-7, with D possibly being TRBD1 (7 bases). The germline V gene has CDR1 DFQATT and CDR2 SNEGSKA (reference sequence). The CDR3 is 15 amino acids. Trimming took 3 bases from V and 6 from J, leaving 21 bases between them. CDR3 nucleotide sequence: TGCAGTGCTAGGGGGGGCAGGGGACCAGGGGGCGAGCAGTACTTC. Translation: CSARGGRGPGGEQYF.

At least ten counts were recorded for this clonotype. The genes are TRBV9 and TRBJ2-1, with 7 nucleotides matching TRBD1. From germline, CDR1 is SGDLS and CDR2 YYNGEE. The CDR3 totals 14 residues. V was pared by 2 bases and J by 7 bases, with 6 bases of the junction left unmatched. The CDR3 coding sequence is TGTGCCAGCAGCGTCGACAGGGCACGGAATGAGCAGTTCTTC. Translation gives CASSVDRARNEQFF.

The chain recombines TRBV5-1 with TRBJ2-3; 8 nucleotides match TRBD2. This CDR3 is 14 amino acids long. Germline CDR1 reads SGHRS; CDR2 reads YFSETQ. J lost 4 bases, V lost 4 bases, and 5 bases had no gene match. The CDR3 nucleotides read TGCGCCAGCAGCGGGGGACTAGTCCCAGATACGCAGTATTTT. Residues: CASSGGLVPDTQYF. Drawing the rest from reference TRBV5-1 and TRBJ2-3, the complete variable domain is KAGVTQTPRYLIKTRGQQVTLSCSPISGHRSVSWYQQTPGQGLQFLFEYFSETQRNKGNFPGRFSGRQFSNSRSEMNVSTLELGDSALYLCASSGGLVPDTQYFGPGTRLTVL.

This clonotype was counted at least ten times. The chain recombines TRBV20-1 with TRBJ2-7; possible D gene TRBD2, 6 bases. Trimming removed 1 base from V and 5 bases from J, with 12 bases in between. The germline V gene has CDR1 DFQATT and CDR2 SNEGSKA (reference sequence). The CDR3 runs to 13 residues. In DNA, the CDR3 is TGCAGTGCTAGAGGGGGTAGCGGAGACGAGCAGTACTTC. Protein: CSARGGSGDEQYF.

The DNA of the CDR3 is TGTGCCAGCAGCCCGGGACAGGAGAACACTGAAGCTTTCTTT. Its protein product is CASSPGQENTEAFF. This chain uses TRBV2 with TRBJ1-1, with 8 nucleotides matching TRBD1. Trimming at V came to 6 bases and at J to 1 base, leaving 4 bases not matched to a gene. The CDR3 is 14 residues long. Germline values: CDR1 SNHLY, CDR2 FYNNEI.

The gene calls are TRBV6-5 and TRBJ1-1, with 7 bases identical to TRBD1. The V gene's germline CDR1 is MNHEY and CDR2 SVGAGI. The junction had 10 bases not matched to a gene; V was cut back by 2 bases and J by 4 bases. The CDR3 covers 16 residues. The CDR3 sequence is CASSYKGGAGSTEAFF. Here the CDR3 DNA reads TGTGCCAGCAGTTACAAAGGGGGCGCGGGGAGCACTGAAGCTTTCTTT.

The V gene is TRBV19, the J gene TRBJ2-7; D may be TRBD2 (5 bases). The CDR3 spans 14 residues. CDR1 is LNHDA, CDR2 SQIVND, per germline (reference sequence). V shed 6 bases and J shed 8 bases, with 20 bases lying between them. The CDR3 here is CASSLAEGMNKQYF. CDR3 nucleotide sequence: TGTGCCAGTAGCCTGGCCGAGGGTATGAACAAGCAGTACTTC.